This T cell receptor beta chain was identified in a study of T-cell memory formation after mild COVID-19. Remarks on this clonotype: Antigen specificity is unknown.

UMIs and sample barcodes were carried by the TCR alpha and TCR beta cDNA libraries that 5'RACE produced using constant-segment primers. Each CDR3 protein is one row after TCRdb ran MiXCR on the 5' RACE reads. The profile shows roughly 80,000 distinct CDR3 sequences, roughly 25% of them singletons. Study outcomes and limitations: Clones contracting over day 15 to 85 were CD4/CD8 balanced, with later expanders leaning CD4+. The study detected some responding clones in pre-infection memory, suggesting cross-reactive memory joined.

Germline V gives CDR1 MNHNS, CDR2 SASEGT. This CDR3 contains 16 residues. The ends were cut back, 4 bases at V and 0 bases at J, with 13 bases in the middle. The chain carries TRBV6-1 and TRBJ1-5; D is unclear. Sequencing was performed on PBMCs or a T cell subset sorted from them (not recorded which). The TCR comes from a man between 18 and 29 years old who had mild COVID-19 (a few samples of this study predate the infection). Cell type and time point are not known. CDR3 sequence: CASSAGPSYSNQPQHF. CDR3 nucleotide sequence: TGTGCCAGCAGTGCCGGCCCAAGCTATAGCAATCAGCCCCAGCATTTT.